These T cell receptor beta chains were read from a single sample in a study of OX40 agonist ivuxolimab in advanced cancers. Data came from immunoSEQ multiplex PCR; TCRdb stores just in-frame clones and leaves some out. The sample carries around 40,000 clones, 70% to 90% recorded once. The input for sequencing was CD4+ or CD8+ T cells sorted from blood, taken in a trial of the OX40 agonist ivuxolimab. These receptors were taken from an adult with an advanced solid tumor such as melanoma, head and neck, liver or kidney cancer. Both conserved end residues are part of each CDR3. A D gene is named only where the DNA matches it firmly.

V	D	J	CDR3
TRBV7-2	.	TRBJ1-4	CASSPGRGNEKLFF
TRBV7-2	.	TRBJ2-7	CASSLYTRTNFYEQYF
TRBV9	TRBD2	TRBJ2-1	CASSSRTSGNYNEQFF
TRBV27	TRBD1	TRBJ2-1	CASSLDRVHEQFF
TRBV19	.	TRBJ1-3	CASSSRDTNGNTIYF
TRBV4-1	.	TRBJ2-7	CASSDLGVTYEQYF
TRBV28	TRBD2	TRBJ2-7	CASSLLAGGYEQYF
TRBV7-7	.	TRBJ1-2	CASSLVDTGLYGYTF
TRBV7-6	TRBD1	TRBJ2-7	CASSRGQGYEQYF
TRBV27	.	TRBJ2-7	CASSLGGSGGDYEQYF
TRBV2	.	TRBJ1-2	CAILGGRNYGYTF
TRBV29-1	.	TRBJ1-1	CSAWRTEAFF
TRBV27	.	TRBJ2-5	CASSSSGWGQYF
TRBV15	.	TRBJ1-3	CATSTTKSQGLYPWGGNTIYF
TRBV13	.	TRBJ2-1	CASSVYNEQFF
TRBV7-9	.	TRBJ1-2	CASSFPGLSEGGYTF
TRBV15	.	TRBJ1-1	CATTVGGSSTEAFF
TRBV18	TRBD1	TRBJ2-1	CASPPQDRAYNEQFF
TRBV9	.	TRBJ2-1	CASSEGDNEQFF
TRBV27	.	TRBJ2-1	CASTAYNEQFF
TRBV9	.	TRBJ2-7	CASSGTPYEQYF
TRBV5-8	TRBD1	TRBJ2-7	CASSSGTGVGEQYF
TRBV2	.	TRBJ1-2	CASRGGPGHYGYTF
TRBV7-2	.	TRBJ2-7	CASRDSNYEQYF
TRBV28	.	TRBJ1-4	CASSLNQGDPNEKLFF
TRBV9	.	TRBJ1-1	CASSVDDSYTEAFF